This entry lists 11 T cell receptor beta chains sequenced from one sample in a study of cytomegalovirus exposure and HLA in healthy donors. Vbeta (60) and Jbeta (13) primers were used in the PCR. Assay: immunoSEQ multiplex PCR; the TCRdb copy retains only in-frame clones and omits some. The sample holds around 94,000 clones, roughly four fifths seen once. The specimen was PBMCs. The receptors were gathered from a woman aged 55-69 years in good health and CMV-seropositive.

The CDR3 sequence is CATSGGVGSEQYF. The CDR3 DNA sequence: TGTGCCACCAGCGGGGGGGTGGGCAGCGAGCAGTACTTC. The V call is TRBV15, the J call TRBJ2-5; 7 bases agree with TRBD2. The DNA end is more similar to TRBJ2-7, so the J call may be wrong. Germline assignment: CDR1 LNHNV and CDR2 YYDKDF (reference sequence). This CDR3 contains 13 residues.

The chain carries TRBV30 and TRBJ2-7; TRBD2 aligns across 7 bases. The CDR3 consists of 14 residues. Trimming took 0 bases from V and 7 from J; bases not matched to a gene: 9. Germline V gives CDR1 GTSNPN, CDR2 SVGIG (reference sequence). In nucleotides, the CDR3 is TGTGCCTGGAGTGTTTTTAGCGGGTGGGAGGAGCAGTACTTC. This encodes CAWSVFSGWEEQYF.

The chain uses TRBV5-1 and TRBJ2-7, with 7 bases fitting TRBD1. CDR3 length: 13 residues. The germline gives CDR1 SGHRS, CDR2 YFSETQ. The V segment lost 7 bases and the J segment 0 bases; nucleotides outside the gene matches: 4. CDR3 in amino acids: CASRQGFSYEQYF. As DNA, the CDR3 is TGCGCCAGCCGACAGGGATTCTCCTACGAGCAGTACTTC.

This chain joins TRBV6-5 and TRBJ1-2; 7 bases align to TRBD1. The germline gives CDR1 MNHEY, CDR2 SVGAGI. V shed 6 bases, J shed 7 bases, and the junction held 5 bases outside the gene matches. There are 12 residues in the CDR3. The DNA of the CDR3 is TGTGCCAGCAGGATGGCAGGGGGTGGCTACACCTTC. Amino acid sequence: CASRMAGGGYTF.

The chain carries TRBV27 and TRBJ2-1, with D hard to call. The CDR3 contains 12 residues. Trimming left V 2 bases short and J 9 bases short, with 8 bases between. CDR1 and CDR2 (germline): MNHEY, SMNVEV (reference sequence). For the CDR3, the DNA is TGTGCCAGCAGTTTACGAGAGAGTGAGCAGTTCTTC. This gives the protein CASSLRESEQFF.

Remarks on this clone: Other DNA variants within this sample encode the same CDR3. The CDR3 spells CAWRRGLAGGQQYF. CDR3 bases: TGTGCCTGGCGGAGGGGGCTAGCGGGAGGCCAGCAGTACTTC. The rearrangement joins TRBV30 to TRBJ2-7; 11 bases align to TRBD2. The CDR3 is 14 amino acids. V dropped 5 bases and J dropped 8; count of bases not matched to a gene: 11. CDR1 and CDR2 (germline): GTSNPN, SVGIG (reference sequence).

The V gene is TRBV5-6, the J gene TRBJ2-7; tentatively, D is TRBD2 (6 bases). CDR1 and CDR2 (germline): SGHDT, YYEEEE. V was clipped by 4 bases and J by 0 bases, with 14 bases between them. This CDR3 is 15 amino acids long. The CDR3 sequence: CASSPGVRGSYEQYF. The CDR3 region has the DNA TGTGCCAGCAGCCCGGGGGTTCGAGGCTCCTACGAGCAGTACTTC.

The chain has TRBV6-5 and TRBJ2-1, with 11 bases that match TRBD2. The germline CDR1 and CDR2 sequences are MNHEY and SVGAGI. The ends lost 2 bases at V and 8 bases at J; junction bases unmatched: 8. This CDR3 spans 16 amino acids. The DNA for the CDR3 is TGTGCCAGCAGTTACCCCCTAGCGGGAGGTAGTGATGAGCAGTTCTTC. The encoded protein is CASSYPLAGGSDEQFF.

V usage is TRBV10-3 and J usage is TRBJ1-2; no clear D gene. The CDR3 covers 11 residues. Germline values: CDR1 ENHRY, CDR2 SYGVKD. Trimming stripped 1 base from V and 6 bases from J, with 3 bases between. This CDR3 is CAISEYNGYTF. CDR3 sequence (DNA): TGTGCCATCAGTGAGTACAATGGCTACACCTTC.

This clone occurred once. The chain combines TRBV5-6 with TRBJ2-1; 9 nucleotides match TRBD2. Losses at the gene ends were 4 bases for V and 10 bases for J; bases not matched to a gene: 12. Per germline, CDR1 SGHDT and CDR2 YYEEEE. The CDR3 loop spans 15 amino acids. The chain's CDR3 is CASSPGLAGVLEQFF. In nucleotides, the CDR3 is TGTGCCAGCAGCCCGGGTTTAGCGGGAGTCCTCGAGCAGTTCTTC.

The chain uses TRBV9 and TRBJ1-1; no firm D call. The germline V gene encodes CDR1 SGDLS and CDR2 YYNGEE. The CDR3 length is 15 residues. Trimming stripped 0 bases from V and 1 base from J, with 10 bases between. CDR3 protein: CASSVEPSGNTEAFF. The CDR3 nucleotides read TGTGCCAGCAGCGTAGAACCCTCCGGGAACACTGAAGCTTTCTTT.